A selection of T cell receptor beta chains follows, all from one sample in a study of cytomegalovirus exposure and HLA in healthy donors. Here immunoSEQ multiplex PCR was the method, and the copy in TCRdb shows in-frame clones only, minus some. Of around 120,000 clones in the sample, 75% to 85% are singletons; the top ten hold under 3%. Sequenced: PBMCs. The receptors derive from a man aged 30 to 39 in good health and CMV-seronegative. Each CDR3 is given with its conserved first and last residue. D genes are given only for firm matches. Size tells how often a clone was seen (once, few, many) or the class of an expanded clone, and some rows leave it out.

TGTGCCAGCAGCTTAGTGAGCGGGCCGTACAATGAGCAGTTCTTC	CASSLVSGPYNEQFF	TRBJ2-1	.	.	TRBV11-3
TGCAGCGTTGAATCCAAACGGGGATACAATGAGCAGTTCTTC	CSVESKRGYNEQFF	TRBJ2-1	.	.	TRBV29-1
TGTGCCAGCAGTTTAGAAGGGGGTGGATATGGCTACACCTTC	CASSLEGGGYGYTF	TRBJ1-2	.	.	TRBV27
TGCGCCAGCAGTCTAATATGTCCCGGGACAGGTTTGAACACTGAAGCTTTCTTT	CASSLICPGTGLNTEAFF	TRBJ1-1	.	TRBD1	TRBV23-1
TGTGCCAGCAGCCTTAGTACAGACACCATATATTTT	CASSLSTDTIYF	TRBJ1-3	.	.	TRBV7-9
TGTGCCAGCAGTTTCGTCTCCTGGCGGCTAAGCACAGATACGCAGTATTTT	CASSFVSWRLSTDTQYF	TRBJ2-3	.	.	TRBV28
TGTGCCACCAGCAGAGGCGGTGAGGGTCCCTACGAGCAGTACTTC	CATSRGGEGPYEQYF	TRBJ2-7	.	.	TRBV15
TGTGCCAGCAGTTTAGACAGGGGCTCTGGAAACACCATATATTTT	CASSLDRGSGNTIYF	TRBJ1-3	.	TRBD1	TRBV28
TGTGCCAGCAGCCAACCCCAAAGAACACAGTACTTC	CASSQPQRTQYF	TRBJ2-7	.	.	TRBV11-2
TGTGCCAGTAGTATGCTCACGACAGTACCGAACACTGAAGCTTTCTTT	CASSMLTTVPNTEAFF	TRBJ1-1	.	.	TRBV19
TGTGCCAGTAGTAGATTCCGGGACAGGGGTTACGAGCAGTACTTC	CASSRFRDRGYEQYF	TRBJ2-7	.	TRBD1	TRBV19
TGTGCCAGCAGTTTACTACTAGCGGGAGAGTTGCCCGAGCAGTACTTC	CASSLLLAGELPEQYF	TRBJ2-7	.	TRBD2	TRBV28
TGTGCCAGCAGCCGAGAAGGACTAGCGGGGACGAACACCGGGGAGCTGTTTTTT	CASSREGLAGTNTGELFF	TRBJ2-2	.	TRBD2	TRBV14
TGTGCCAGCGTCGGGGACACTGAAGCTTTCTTT	CASVGDTEAFF	TRBJ1-1	.	.	TRBV7-9
TGCGCCAGCAGCCAGTCCGGGACAGGGTACACAGATACGCAGTATTTT	CASSQSGTGYTDTQYF	TRBJ2-3	.	TRBD1	TRBV4-3
TGTGCCAGCAGCTTAAAAAGCGGGCCAAACTACGAGCAGTACTTC	CASSLKSGPNYEQYF	TRBJ2-7	.	.	TRBV7-9
TGTGCCAGCACCCCAGACAGAGTCTCGTTACACACTGAAGCTTTCTTT	CASTPDRVSLHTEAFF	TRBJ1-1	.	.	TRBV28
TGCAGCGTTGGTAGCAGCACAGATACGCAGTATTTT	CSVGSSTDTQYF	TRBJ2-3	.	.	TRBV29-1
TGCGCCAGTAATCCCTCAAGACTAGTCGCCAATGAGCAGTTCTTC	CASNPSRLVANEQFF	TRBJ2-1	.	.	TRBV10-2
TGTGCCAGCAGCTTTGACAGGGGGCCAGATACGCAGTATTTT	CASSFDRGPDTQYF	TRBJ2-3	.	TRBD1	TRBV11-2
TGTGCCAGCAGCTTCGGGACTAGCGGGCCCCCCTACAATGAGCAGTTCTTC	CASSFGTSGPPYNEQFF	TRBJ2-1	once	TRBD2	TRBV11-2
TGTGCCATCAGTTCAACAGGGAGATCCTACGAGCAGTACTTC	CAISSTGRSYEQYF	TRBJ2-7	once	.	TRBV10-3
TGTGCCAGCAGCGATGGACTAGCGGGAGCCACCGGGGAGCTGTTTTTT	CASSDGLAGATGELFF	TRBJ2-2	.	TRBD2	TRBV6-6
TGTGCCAGCAGCTCAGTACTCAACCGGGACAGGGTCCACGAGCAGTACTTC	CASSSVLNRDRVHEQYF	TRBJ2-7	.	TRBD1	TRBV7-9
TGTGCCAGCAGCTTCCGGACTAGCGGGAGGGTATACGAGCAGTACTTC	CASSFRTSGRVYEQYF	TRBJ2-7	.	TRBD2	TRBV7-2
TGCACCAGCAGCCAAGACCACAGGGTATTCTATGGCTACACCTTC	CTSSQDHRVFYGYTF	TRBJ1-2	few	.	TRBV1